This T cell receptor delta chain stems from a study of Vδ1+ human thymocytes. Overall study findings and caveats: TRD repertoires were essentially private, unlike widely shared TRG clonotypes. Highly polyclonal TRG and TRD repertoires with Gaussian CDR3 length distributions appeared in thymus. Unlike peripheral blood Vdelta1+ controls, thymic delta-chain sequences included roughly 18% Vdelta2 and few Vdelta3. The authors advised highly purified populations and single-cell validation.

Sequences come from RNA converted to cDNA by reverse transcription. Multiplex PCR used pooled V-gene forward primers and a constant-region reverse primer to amplify CDR3s. With CATT, TCRdb re-called clones from the multiplex PCR reads. The sample lists 54,000 or so delta-chain clones, 15% occurring once. As regards this clone: The antigen is unknown. The DNA is left out, because the CDR3 cannot be placed on it with certainty; the CDR3 is given as TCRdb lists it.

Germline CDR1 reads NSMFDY; CDR2 reads ISSIKDK. The CDR3 region is 18 residues in length, termini included. Vdelta1+ thymocyte sorts reached between roughly 97% and 99.6% purity. The chain uses TRAV29/DV5 and TRDJ1; TRDD3, the table's D call, lacks a check against the DNA. The source is a boy under two years old who had congenital heart surgery. Sequenced sample: Vdelta1+ gamma-delta thymocytes from the thymus. Subset in this sample: FACS-sorted CD3+ TCRalphabeta- TCRVdelta1+ TCRVdelta2- thymocytes. CDR3 sequence reads: CSVLLCRKTGNRWGKLIF.